This T cell receptor beta chain was documented in a study of T cell repertoires in cytomegalovirus infection. Study as a whole: CMV infection together with matching HLA type was indicated by public TCR beta signatures. Study-level points and caveats: What dominated the ex vivo response were HLA-C-restricted CMV-specific TCR beta clonotypes.

About this clonotype: The antigen is undetermined.

MiXCR, run by TCRdb on the reads, gives a single entry per CDR3 protein. The sample has about 180,000 distinct CDR3 sequences, about a sixth seen once. This TCR derives from a human donor in good health (CMV status not recorded). Some clones in this sample may be carry-over from other donors' samples. Sequencing used CD8+ T cells from PBMCs.

CDR3 nucleotide sequence: TGTGCCACCAGCCGCAGGACTAGCGGGTCCACAGATACGCAGTATTTT. Residues: CATSRRTSGSTDTQYF. This chain links TRBV15 with TRBJ2-3, with 11 positions matching TRBD2. The CDR3 is made up of 16 amino acids. Germline-derived CDR1 and CDR2 are LNHNV and YYDKDF (reference sequence). J lost 2 bases, V lost 5 bases, and 6 bases had no gene match.